Following are 6 T cell receptor beta chains from one sample sequenced in a study of Graves' ophthalmopathy and Graves' hyperthyroidism. RNA served as the template for amplifying TCR beta CDR3 regions. HTBI primers served in a first-round RT-PCR, which a second-round multiplex PCR followed. TCRdb analysed the multiplex PCR reads with MiXCR anew, one entry per CDR3 protein. The sample shows tens of thousands of distinct CDR3 sequences, approximately 50% of them seen only once. Specimen: peripheral blood. The origin of the receptors is an adult woman with stable Graves' hyperthyroidism.

The chain combines TRBV7-6 with TRBJ2-5; 7 bases agree with TRBD2. V trimming: 9 bases; J trimming: 4 bases; junction bases outside the gene matches: 5. CDR3 length: 12 amino acids. CDR1 and CDR2 (germline): SGHVS, FNYEAQ. CDR3 DNA: TGTGCCAGTAGCGGGCAGGGAGAGACCCAGTACTTC. It is translated as CASSGQGETQYF.

By share, this clonotype counts as large (0.1 to 1%). V usage is TRBV5-1 and J usage is TRBJ2-7, with 7 bases that match TRBD1. Germline V lookup: CDR1 SGHRS, CDR2 YFSETQ. V lost 4 bases, J lost 0 bases, and 10 bases stayed unmatched. The length of the CDR3 is 16 residues. For the CDR3, the DNA is TGCGCCAGCAGCCTCTCGGACAGGCCATACTCCTACGAGCAGTACTTC. It codes for CASSLSDRPYSYEQYF.

Here the CDR3 DNA reads TGCAGCGCTGCGGGACAGGGAAACACTGAAGCTTTCTTT. Its translation: CSAAGQGNTEAFF. V is TRBV29-1 and J is TRBJ1-1; 9 positions match TRBD1. The CDR3 extends over 13 amino acids. Losses at the gene ends were 7 bases for V and 2 bases for J; bases not matched to a gene: 5. The germline gives CDR1 SQVTM, CDR2 ANQGSEA.

In its sample, this clonotype was seen many times. This sequence joins TRBV20-1 and TRBJ1-5; D uncertain. Germline CDR1 and CDR2: DFQATT and SNEGSKA (reference sequence). The CDR3 loop spans 14 amino acids. Deletions cut 2 bases from V and 3 bases from J, with 11 bases between. The CDR3: CSARPAQSNQPQHF. The CDR3 DNA sequence: TGCAGTGCTAGACCCGCGCAGTCCAATCAGCCCCAGCATTTT.

This clonotype was detected ten times or more. V and J are TRBV6-5 and TRBJ2-7, with D perhaps matching TRBD1 or TRBD2 (5 bases each). The germline gives CDR1 MNHEY, CDR2 SVGAGI. V gave up 8 bases and J gave up 3 bases, with 23 bases separating them. There are 16 residues in the CDR3. CDR3 sequence reads: CASLTPSGTGFYEQYF. In nucleotides, the CDR3 is TGTGCCAGCTTAACACCCTCCGGGACCGGGTTCTACGAGCAGTACTTC.

This clonotype was recorded at least ten times. The genes are TRBV12-3 or TRBV12-4 and TRBJ1-1, with 11 bases aligning to TRBD1. The CDR3 is 15 amino acids. V lost 5 bases to trimming and J lost 3 bases; unmatched junction nucleotides: 5. The chain's CDR3 is CASSARTGGYTEAFF. In nucleotides, the CDR3 is TGTGCCAGCAGTGCCCGGACAGGGGGCTACACTGAAGCTTTCTTT.